This T cell receptor (beta chain) was observed in a study of shared clonotypes between healthy human individuals. At the level of the study: Three CD4 naive, three CD4 memory, two CD8 naive and one CD8 memory plate were used per donor.

This CDR3 is built from 11 residues. The input for sorted-subset replicate PCRs was approximately 190 ng DNA, some 28,000 T cell genomes. Sequenced by immunoSEQ multiplex PCR; TCRdb stores in-frame clones only, minus some. Counted here are about 990,000 clones, more than 75% occurring once; the ten biggest clones make up 0.6% to 0.75%. Material for sequencing was memory CD4+ T cells from PBMCs. Described subset: CD45RA-negative fraction. The TCR comes from a young man in good health. Some clones in this sample may be carry-over from other donors' samples. The chain has TRBV21-1 and TRBJ1-1. TRBV21-1 is given as a pseudogene. This CDR3 reads CASSFYTEAFF. The CDR3 DNA sequence: TGTGCCAGCAGCTTCTACACTGAAGCTTTCTTT.